This TCR beta chain emerged from a study of cytomegalovirus exposure and HLA in healthy donors. In regard to this clone: Its antigen is unidentified.

The CDR3 is made up of 14 amino acids. The germline gives CDR1 SQVTM, CDR2 ANQGSEA. Findings of the study overall: The CMV antigen specificity of three CMV-associated chains was confirmed through in vitro analysis. Earlier results showed most TCR beta V segments being productive about 87% or about 30% of the time.

Researchers ran the PCR with 60 Vbeta and 13 Jbeta primers. Using immunoSEQ multiplex PCR, the repertoire was profiled, and TCRdb retains in-frame clones only, with some absent. There are around 130,000 clones in the sample; roughly 80% occur only once, and about 11% lies in the top ten. This sequence originates from a male donor in good health and CMV-seropositive. Sequences were obtained from PBMCs. The chain has TRBV29-1 and TRBJ2-5; the match to TRBD1 covers 9 bases. The better agreement between TRBJ2-7 and the DNA end casts doubt on the J call. In nucleotides, the CDR3 is TGCAGCGTTGTCCCCGGGACAGGGCCCTACGAGCAGTACTTC. It translates to CSVVPGTGPYEQYF.